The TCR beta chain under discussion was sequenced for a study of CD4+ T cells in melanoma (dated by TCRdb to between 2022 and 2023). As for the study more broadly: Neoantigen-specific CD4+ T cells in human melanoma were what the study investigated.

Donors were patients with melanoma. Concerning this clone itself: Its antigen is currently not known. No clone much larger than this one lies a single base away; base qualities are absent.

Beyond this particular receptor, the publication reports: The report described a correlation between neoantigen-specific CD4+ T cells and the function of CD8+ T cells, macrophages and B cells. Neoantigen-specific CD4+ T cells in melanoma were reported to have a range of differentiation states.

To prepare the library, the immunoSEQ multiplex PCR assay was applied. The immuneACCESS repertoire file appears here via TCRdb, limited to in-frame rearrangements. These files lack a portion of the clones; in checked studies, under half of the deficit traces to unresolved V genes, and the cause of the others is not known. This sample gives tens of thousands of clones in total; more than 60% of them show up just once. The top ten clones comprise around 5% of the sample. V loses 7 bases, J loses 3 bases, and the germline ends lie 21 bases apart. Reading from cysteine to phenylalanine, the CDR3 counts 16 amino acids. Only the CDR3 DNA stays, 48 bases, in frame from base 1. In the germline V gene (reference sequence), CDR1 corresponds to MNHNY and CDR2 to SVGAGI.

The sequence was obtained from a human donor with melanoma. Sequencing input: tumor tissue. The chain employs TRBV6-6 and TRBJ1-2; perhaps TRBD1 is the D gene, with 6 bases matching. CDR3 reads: CASTPGVGGRYYGYTF. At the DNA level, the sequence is TGTGCCAGCACTCCCGGGGTTGGGGGCAGGTACTATGGCTACACCTTC.